This T cell receptor (beta chain) was observed in a study of CD8+ T cells in alopecia areata. Treatment: oral pan-JAK inhibitor, 5-10 mg twice daily. V lost 2 bases, J lost 9 bases, and 13 bases lay in between. This CDR3 is 13 amino acids long. Germline V gives CDR1 KGHSH, CDR2 LQKENI. Extracted RNA was reverse transcribed into cDNA, the sequencing template. Generated by immunoSEQ multiplex PCR, the TCRdb table keeps only in-frame clones and is missing some. The repertoire includes 200,000 to 250,000 clones, under 70% of them detected once, and 4.2% sits in the top ten. Notes on this clone: Antigen specificity is unknown.

Study-level results: While patients received tofacitinib, many expanded lesional clones remained present in scalp and blood. Treatment with tofacitinib significantly lowered scalp clonality and reduced expanded CD8+ clones among the top 100. TCRs were shared less clearly across patients than in mice, possibly for HLA-related reasons.

Source: CD4+ T cells sorted from blood, taken at week 4, from a patient treated with tofacitinib. V usage is TRBV18 and J usage is TRBJ2-5, with D possibly being TRBD1 (6 bases). This clonotype originated in a human donor with alopecia areata. The CDR3 loop reads CASSPILRGPQYF. In DNA form, the CDR3 reads TGTGCCAGCTCACCAATCCTCAGGGGACCCCAGTACTTC. The variable domain in full, completed from reference TRBV18 and TRBJ2-5, reads NAGVMQNPRHLVRRRGQEARLRCSPMKGHSHVYWYRQLPEEGLKFMVYLQKENIIDESGMPKERFSAEFPKEGPSILRIQQVVRGDSAAYFCASSPILRGPQYFGPGTRLLVL.